This is a list of T cell receptor beta chains from one sample in a study of blood T cell repertoires in COVID-19. Method: immunoSEQ multiplex PCR; TCRdb's copy keeps in-frame clones and lacks some. The sample holds some 150,000 clones, roughly 80% seen once. Sequenced: PBMCs or T cells enriched from blood (not recorded which). The receptors shown here come from a man aged 50 to 60 who had recovered from COVID-19. The CDR3 runs from the conserved cysteine through the conserved F or W. Fields, in order: J gene, V gene, CDR3 protein.

TRBJ2-5	TRBV30	CAWSPGQPQYF
TRBJ2-2	TRBV24-1	CATRGQNTGELFF
TRBJ2-1	TRBV19	CASSIRGSAGNEQFF
TRBJ2-2	TRBV24-1	CATSALPGQGYGGELFF
TRBJ2-3	TRBV19	CASSIGSTDTQYF
TRBJ2-2	TRBV15	CATSRDGAPGELFF
TRBJ1-2	TRBV6-5	CASSPGTETGYTF
TRBJ2-5	TRBV10-3	CAISGRDNQETQYF
TRBJ2-1	TRBV7-9	CASSLAEYRDEQFF
TRBJ2-7	TRBV24-1	CATSDFGQGWEQYF
TRBJ1-3	TRBV7-8	CASSSRRTDSGNTIYF
TRBJ1-4	TRBV6-5	CASSYSKATKKLFF
TRBJ1-6	TRBV18	CASTDRVDSPLHF
TRBJ1-6	TRBV7-8	CASSLAEDSPLHF
TRBJ1-4	TRBV7-2	CASSPGGAEKLFF
TRBJ2-7	TRBV4-3	CASSQKDLRTYEQYF
TRBJ2-7	TRBV5-1	CASSLLNYEQYF
TRBJ1-1	TRBV19	CASSILGSLNTEAFF
TRBJ1-3	TRBV11-2	CASSLGGFSGNTIYF
TRBJ1-6	TRBV10-3	CAIAAGKNSPLHF
TRBJ1-5	TRBV5-4	CASSLRGGNQPQHF
TRBJ1-4	TRBV19	CASSRDPTGDEKLFF
TRBJ1-2	TRBV5-6	CASSPDTGGYTF
TRBJ1-2	TRBV6-5	CASSSRDSINYGYTF
TRBJ2-7	TRBV10-3	CAISMEGTGAYEQYF
TRBJ1-2	TRBV11-2	CASSLVRETYGYTF
TRBJ1-1	TRBV5-5	CASSLVLNTEAFF
TRBJ2-5	TRBV27	CASSLSASMKTQYF
TRBJ1-1	TRBV19	CASQTGAANTEAFF
TRBJ1-3	TRBV4-1	CASSQPVAGITGNTIYF
TRBJ1-3	TRBV4-2	CASSQHGQGISGNTIYF
TRBJ2-2	TRBV9	CASSVARATGELFF
TRBJ2-1	TRBV11-2	CASRRVSDNEQFF
TRBJ2-1	TRBV24-1	CATSDSNRGNEQFF
TRBJ2-2	TRBV7-2	CASSFTASGAGELFF
TRBJ2-7	TRBV6-5	CASEASISYEQYF
TRBJ2-4	TRBV5-1	CASRGLLSENIQYF
TRBJ1-6	TRBV5-1	CASSLEGTVSSGSPLHF
TRBJ1-2	TRBV7-9	CASSKTGDTNYGYTF
TRBJ2-2	TRBV14	CASSWTSGGPNTGELFF
TRBJ2-5	TRBV6-5	CASSYVNRNPQETQYF
TRBJ2-7	TRBV9	CASSARLAGAAYEQYF
TRBJ1-1	TRBV10-1	CASSEAGRGTEAFF
TRBJ2-2	TRBV4-3	CASSQERGGELFF
TRBJ2-7	TRBV18	CASSPLTGSYEQYF
TRBJ2-3	TRBV24-1	CATSDGGTDTQYF
TRBJ1-2	TRBV27	CASSPRPVVTVYGYTF
TRBJ2-5	TRBV5-1	CASSLSLATHQETQYF
TRBJ2-5	TRBV11-2	CASSLGPSRETQYF
TRBJ1-2	TRBV29-1	CSVVEGRGYTF
TRBJ2-7	TRBV24-1	CATSSAGGRHEQYF
TRBJ2-7	TRBV7-2	CASSSSGGTSYEQYF
TRBJ2-1	TRBV5-1	CASSLTTSGVRNEQFF